This T cell receptor (beta chain) is from a study of cytomegalovirus exposure and HLA in healthy donors. The CDR3 has 12 residues. Germline V CDR1 and CDR2: MDHEN, SYDVKM. Trimming removed 2 bases at V and 9 bases at J, with 11 bases between. The protocol was immunoSEQ multiplex PCR, while the TCRdb copy is restricted to in-frame clones and leaves out a portion. The repertoire holds a few hundred thousand clones, roughly 91% seen once, with approximately 3% in the top ten. The chain has TRBV28 and TRBJ2-7; D remains ambiguous. The TCR comes from a woman aged 25 to 45 in good health and CMV-seronegative. The source material was PBMCs. CDR3 protein: CASSLGLTGQYF. CDR3 DNA: TGTGCCAGCAGTTTAGGTCTCACCGGGCAGTACTTC.